This passage covers 22 T cell receptor beta chains from one sample sequenced in a study of T cells in localized non-small cell lung cancer. The assay was immunoSEQ multiplex PCR, and TCRdb's table has in-frame clones only and misses some. The repertoire includes roughly 39,000 clones, roughly nine tenths of them detected once, and 10% to 13% sits in the top ten. The sequencing here drew on PBMCs, taken before any cancer treatment. Receptors originate from a woman aged 40-75 years with stage II lung adenocarcinoma.

This chain uses TRBV7-2 with TRBJ1-5, with 8 nucleotides matching TRBD1. Germline CDR1 is SGHTA and CDR2 is FQGNSA. The CDR3 loop spans 14 amino acids. After removal of 7 bases from V and 6 bases from J, the junction contained 8 bases not matched to a gene. The CDR3 protein is CASTQGQGAQPQHF. In nucleotides, the CDR3 is TGTGCCAGCACCCAAGGTCAGGGGGCTCAGCCCCAGCATTTT.

The chain employs TRBV7-6 and TRBJ2-1, with TRBD2 as a possible D gene (6 bases). Germline CDR1 reads SGHVS; CDR2 reads FNYEAQ. The CDR3 sequence is 15 residues long. V lost 1 base to trimming and J lost 1 base, with 8 bases between them. The CDR3 DNA reads TGTGCCAGCAGCTTAGACGGGAGTTCCTACAATGAGCAGTTCTTC. Amino acid sequence: CASSLDGSSYNEQFF.

The chain combines TRBV2 with TRBJ1-1; TRBD1 is a possible D gene (5 bases). The CDR3 is 14 residues long. CDR1 is SNHLY, CDR2 FYNNEI, per germline. The V and J ends lost 7 bases and 4 bases respectively, with 16 bases between them. The CDR3 loop reads CASNLLGVGTEAFF. As DNA, the CDR3 is TGTGCCAGCAACTTGTTAGGGGTGGGCACTGAAGCTTTCTTT.

DNA for the CDR3: TGTGCCAGCAGTTTAGGGGTCTATGGCTACACCTTC. Protein product: CASSLGVYGYTF. The chain carries TRBV28 and TRBJ1-2; D call uncertain. Germline assignment: CDR1 MDHEN and CDR2 SYDVKM. The V end lost 2 bases, the J end lost 4 bases, and 5 bases lay between the germline ends. The CDR3 extends over 12 amino acids.

The chain links TRBV12-5 to TRBJ2-1, with D unclear. The CDR3 runs 14 residues. In germline, CDR1 is LGHNT, CDR2 FRNRAP. The V gene lost 1 base and the J gene lost 7 bases, with 11 bases spanning the gap. The CDR3 DNA sequence: TGTGCTAGTGGTTTGGGTGGGGTAGGGAATGAGCAGTTCTTC. Its protein product is CASGLGGVGNEQFF.

This rearrangement joins TRBV14 to TRBJ2-5, with 10 nucleotides matching TRBD2. V lost 4 bases to trimming and J lost 4 bases; unmatched junction nucleotides: 9. CDR1 is SGHDN, CDR2 FVKESK, per germline. The CDR3 sequence is 16 residues long. CDR3 loop: CASSLNRLAGGETQYF. For the CDR3, the DNA is TGTGCCAGCAGCCTAAATAGGTTAGCGGGAGGAGAGACCCAGTACTTC.

CDR3 coding DNA: TGTGCCAGCTTCCCAGGGGGACAGGGTGTCCACGAGCAGTACTTC. Translated: CASFPGGQGVHEQYF. The rearrangement links TRBV7-9 to TRBJ2-7; TRBD1 aligns across 9 bases. The germline V gene has CDR1 SEHNR and CDR2 FQNEAQ (reference sequence). The CDR3 sequence is 15 residues long. V lost 8 bases and J lost 5; bases outside the gene matches: 13.

The V call is TRBV28, the J call TRBJ1-4; D not certain. Germline lookup yields CDR1 MDHEN and CDR2 SYDVKM. This CDR3 spans 15 amino acids. V dropped 6 bases and J dropped 8 bases, with 19 bases sitting between them. The CDR3 loop is CASSPSFPGSEKLFF. CDR3 DNA sequence: TGTGCCAGCAGCCCATCTTTTCCAGGCTCGGAAAAACTGTTTTTT.

This rearrangement joins TRBV7-8 to TRBJ2-3, with D tentatively TRBD2 (5 bases). The CDR3 has 14 amino acids. Germline V lookup: CDR1 SGHVS, CDR2 FQNEAQ. Trimming took off 3 bases at V and 3 bases at J, with 10 bases between the two ends. The CDR3 region is CASSFEGSTDTQYF. In DNA form, the CDR3 reads TGTGCCAGCAGCTTTGAGGGTAGTACAGATACGCAGTATTTT.

The rearrangement uses TRBV7-2 and TRBJ1-2; TRBD1 agrees at 10 bases. The J segment lost 2 bases and the V segment lost 5 bases, leaving 8 bases of the junction unmatched. The CDR3 is made up of 16 amino acids. Germline lookup yields CDR1 SGHTA and CDR2 FQGNSA. The CDR3 protein is CASSPGQGRRNYGYTF. CDR3 in DNA: TGTGCCAGCAGCCCGGGACAGGGGAGAAGGAACTATGGCTACACCTTC.

The chain uses TRBV5-4 and TRBJ1-2; D unresolved. Germline V lookup: CDR1 SGHNT, CDR2 YYREEE (reference sequence). V lost 0 bases, J lost 0 bases, and 12 bases lay in between. The CDR3 is 16 residues long. The chain's CDR3 is CASSLGAGVANYGYTF. The CDR3 bases are TGTGCCAGCAGCTTGGGGGCTGGGGTAGCTAACTATGGCTACACCTTC.

The rearrangement links TRBV5-1 to TRBJ1-6, with D possibly matching TRBD1 (5 bases). The V and J ends lost 0 bases and 7 bases respectively, with 8 bases between them. Germline CDR1 SGHRS, CDR2 YFSETQ. The CDR3 has 14 residues. The CDR3, as DNA: TGCGCCAGCAGCTTGGGACAGAAAAATTCACCCCTCCACTTT. Translation: CASSLGQKNSPLHF.

The chain uses TRBV10-3 and TRBJ2-3; 12 nucleotides line up with TRBD2. This CDR3 is 16 amino acids long. The V gene's germline CDR1 is ENHRY and CDR2 SYGVKD. J gave up 6 bases and V 6 bases, and 10 bases lay outside the gene matches. The CDR3 DNA sequence: TGTGCCATCAGGGTGACTAGCGGGGGACCCCAGGATACGCAGTATTTT. Encoded protein: CAIRVTSGGPQDTQYF.

The chain couples TRBV7-2 to TRBJ1-3; D uncertain. Germline CDR1 reads SGHTA; CDR2 reads FQGNSA. CDR3 length: 14 residues. V lost 1 base, J lost 2 bases, and 6 bases lay in between. The CDR3 nucleotides are TGTGCCAGCAGCTTAGGCGGCCCTGGAAACACCATATATTTT. This gives the protein CASSLGGPGNTIYF.

The rearrangement uses TRBV5-6 and TRBJ2-5; D may be TRBD2 (7 bases). The V gene's germline CDR1 is SGHDT and CDR2 YYEEEE. The CDR3 spans 15 residues. V lost 1 base and J 5 bases, leaving 15 bases between the germline ends. The chain's CDR3 is CASSLPGGLLETQYF. CDR3 in DNA: TGTGCCAGCAGCTTGCCCGGGGGGCTCCTGGAGACCCAGTACTTC.

This clone occurred a few times. The rearrangement uses TRBV15 and TRBJ1-4; 8 positions agree with TRBD1. Germline V gene lookup returns CDR1 LNHNV and CDR2 YYDKDF (reference sequence). The CDR3 runs 16 residues. The junction had 7 bases not matched to a gene; V was cut back by 0 bases and J by 7 bases. The CDR3 sequence: CATSRDAGGGSEKLFF. In DNA, the CDR3 is TGTGCCACCAGCAGAGACGCAGGGGGCGGGAGTGAAAAACTGTTTTTT. The whole variable domain, filled in from reference TRBV15 and TRBJ1-4, reads DAMVIQNPRYQVTQFGKPVTLSCSQTLNHNVMYWYQQKSSQAPKLLFHYYDKDFNNEADTPDNFQSRRPNTSFCFLDIRSPGLGDTAMYLCATSRDAGGGSEKLFFGSGTQLSVL.

DNA of the CDR3: TGTGCCAGCAGCTTAGTGGGGACAGGGCCCCTGAACACTGAAGCTTTCTTT. Translating it yields CASSLVGTGPLNTEAFF. V and J are TRBV7-2 and TRBJ1-1; 9 bases agree with TRBD1. The CDR3 runs to 17 residues. J was trimmed by 0 bases and V by 1 base; bases with no gene match: 6. The germline gives CDR1 SGHTA, CDR2 FQGNSA.

V gene TRBV28 combines with J gene TRBJ1-1, with a tentative D call TRBD1 (6 bases). The germline V gene encodes CDR1 MDHEN and CDR2 SYDVKM. The CDR3 runs to 15 residues. Trimming removed 2 bases at V and 1 base at J, with 11 bases between. The CDR3 region has the DNA TGTGCCAGCAGTTTACCAACAGGGTGGAACACTGAAGCTTTCTTT. The encoded protein is CASSLPTGWNTEAFF.

The chain carries TRBV19 and TRBJ2-1, with D possibly matching TRBD2 (6 bases). The V end lost 2 bases, the J end lost 9 bases, and 14 bases lay between the germline ends. CDR3 length equals 14 residues. Looked up from germline, CDR1 is LNHDA and CDR2 is SQIVND (reference sequence). The CDR3 sequence: CASSINPAGSEQFF. The CDR3 coding sequence is TGTGCCAGTAGTATAAATCCTGCCGGGAGTGAGCAGTTCTTC.

The chain couples TRBV7-8 to TRBJ2-1, with 7 bases that match TRBD2. Germline-derived CDR1 and CDR2 are SGHVS and FQNEAQ. J gave up 1 base and V 5 bases, and 8 bases lay outside the gene matches. The CDR3 is 16 residues long. The CDR3 nucleotides read TGTGCCAGCAGCCACCCCCCCGGGGGGTCCTACAATGAGCAGTTCTTC. Translation: CASSHPPGGSYNEQFF.

The V call is TRBV2, the J call TRBJ2-2; possible D gene TRBD2, 7 bases. Germline CDR1 SNHLY, CDR2 FYNNEI. The CDR3 totals 15 residues. Deletions cut 3 bases from V and 4 bases from J, with 12 bases between. The CDR3 spells CASSEVGGATGELFF. Written as DNA, the CDR3 is TGTGCCAGCAGTGAGGTGGGGGGGGCCACCGGGGAGCTGTTTTTT.

In this sample, this clone turned up once. The CDR3 DNA reads as TGTGCCAGCAAAAGAACCTCTAACTATGGCTACACCTTC. This codes for CASKRTSNYGYTF. The rearrangement links TRBV6-5 to TRBJ1-2; no clear D. The germline V and J ends were trimmed by 7 bases and 0 bases, with 9 bases remaining between them. From germline, CDR1 is MNHEY and CDR2 SVGAGI. CDR3 length equals 13 residues.